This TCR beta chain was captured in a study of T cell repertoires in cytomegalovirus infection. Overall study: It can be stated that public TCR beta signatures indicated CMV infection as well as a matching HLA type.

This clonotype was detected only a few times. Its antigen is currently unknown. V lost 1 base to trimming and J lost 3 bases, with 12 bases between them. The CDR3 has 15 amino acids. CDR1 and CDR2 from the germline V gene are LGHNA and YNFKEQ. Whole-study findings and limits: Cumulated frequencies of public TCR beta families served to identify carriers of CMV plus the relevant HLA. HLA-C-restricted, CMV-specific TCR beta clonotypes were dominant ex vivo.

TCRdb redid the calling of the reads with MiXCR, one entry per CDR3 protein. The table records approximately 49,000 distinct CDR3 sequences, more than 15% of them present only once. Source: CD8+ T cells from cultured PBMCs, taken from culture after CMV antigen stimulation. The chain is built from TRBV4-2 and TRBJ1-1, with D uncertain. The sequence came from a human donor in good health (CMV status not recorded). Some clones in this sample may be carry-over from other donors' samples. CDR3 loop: CASSQALRADTEAFF. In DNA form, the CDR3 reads TGTGCCAGCAGCCAAGCCCTTAGGGCGGACACTGAAGCTTTCTTT.